This TCR beta chain was obtained from a study of T-cell memory formation after mild COVID-19. In TCRdb, the 5' RACE reads were re-called with MiXCR into one record per CDR3 protein. The sample includes fewer than 650,000 distinct CDR3 sequences, about a fifth of them seen just once. The CDR3 contains 13 residues. V was cut by 3 bases and J by 9 bases, with 15 bases left in between. In germline, CDR1 is KGHSH, CDR2 LQKENI. Material for sequencing was PBMCs or a T cell subset sorted from them (not recorded which). This chain uses TRBV18 with TRBJ2-7, with D perhaps TRBD2 (5 bases). The origin of this receptor is an adult woman who had mild COVID-19 (a few samples of this study predate the infection). Cell type and time point are not known. CDR3 DNA sequence: TGTGCCAGCTCACCTTGGACGGAGAGCGGGCAGTACTTC. This encodes CASSPWTESGQYF.